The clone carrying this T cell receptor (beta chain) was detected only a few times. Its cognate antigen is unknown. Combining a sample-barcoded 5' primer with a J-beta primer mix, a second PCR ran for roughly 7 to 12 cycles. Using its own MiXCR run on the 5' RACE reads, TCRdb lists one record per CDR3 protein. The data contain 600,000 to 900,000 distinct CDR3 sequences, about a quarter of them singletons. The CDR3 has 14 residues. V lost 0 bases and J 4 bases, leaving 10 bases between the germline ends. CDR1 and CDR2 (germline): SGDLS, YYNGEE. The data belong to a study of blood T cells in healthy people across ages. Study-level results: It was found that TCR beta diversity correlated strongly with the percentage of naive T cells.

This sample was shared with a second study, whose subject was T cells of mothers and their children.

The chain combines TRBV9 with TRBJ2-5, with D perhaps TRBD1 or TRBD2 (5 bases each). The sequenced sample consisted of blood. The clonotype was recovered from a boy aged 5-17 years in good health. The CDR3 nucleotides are TGTGCCAGCAGCGTAGCAGGGACCGTAGAGACCCAGTACTTC. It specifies CASSVAGTVETQYF. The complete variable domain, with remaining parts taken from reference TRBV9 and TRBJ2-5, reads DSGVTQTPKHLITATGQRVTLRCSPRSGDLSVYWYQQSLDQGLQFLIQYYNGEERAKGNILERFSAQQFPDLHSELNLSSLELGDSALYFCASSVAGTVETQYFGPGTRLLVL.